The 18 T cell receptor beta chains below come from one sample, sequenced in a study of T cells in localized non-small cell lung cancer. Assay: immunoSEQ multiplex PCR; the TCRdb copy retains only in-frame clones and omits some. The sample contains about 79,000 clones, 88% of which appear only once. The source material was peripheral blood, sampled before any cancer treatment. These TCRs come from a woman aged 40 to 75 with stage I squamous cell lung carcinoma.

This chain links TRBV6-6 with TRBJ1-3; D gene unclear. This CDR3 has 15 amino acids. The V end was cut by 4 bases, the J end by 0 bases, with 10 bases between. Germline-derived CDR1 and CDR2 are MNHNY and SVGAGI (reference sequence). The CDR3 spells CASSSVRASGNTIYF. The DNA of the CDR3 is TGTGCCAGCAGTTCGGTCAGAGCCTCTGGAAACACCATATATTTT.

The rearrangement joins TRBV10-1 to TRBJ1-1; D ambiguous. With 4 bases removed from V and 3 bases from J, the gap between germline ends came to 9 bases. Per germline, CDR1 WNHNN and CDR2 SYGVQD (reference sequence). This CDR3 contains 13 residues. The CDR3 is CASSAVRHTEAFF. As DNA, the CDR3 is TGCGCCAGCAGTGCTGTAAGGCACACTGAAGCTTTCTTT.

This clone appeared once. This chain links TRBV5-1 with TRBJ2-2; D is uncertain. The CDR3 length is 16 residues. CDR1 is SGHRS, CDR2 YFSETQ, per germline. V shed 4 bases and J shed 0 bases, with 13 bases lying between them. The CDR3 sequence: CASSPGPVTNTGELFF. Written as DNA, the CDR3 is TGCGCCAGCAGCCCCGGACCGGTTACGAACACCGGGGAGCTGTTTTTT.

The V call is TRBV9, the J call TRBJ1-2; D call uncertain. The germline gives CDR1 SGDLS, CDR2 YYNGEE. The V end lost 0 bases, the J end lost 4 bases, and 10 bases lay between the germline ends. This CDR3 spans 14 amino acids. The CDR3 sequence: CASSVDGSSYGYTF. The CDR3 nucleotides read TGTGCCAGCAGCGTAGATGGTTCCAGCTATGGCTACACCTTC.

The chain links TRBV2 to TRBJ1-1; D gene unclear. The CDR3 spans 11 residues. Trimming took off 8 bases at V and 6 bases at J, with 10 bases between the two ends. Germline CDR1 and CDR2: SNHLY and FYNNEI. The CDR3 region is CASQMYAEAFF. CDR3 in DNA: TGTGCCAGCCAAATGTACGCTGAAGCTTTCTTT.

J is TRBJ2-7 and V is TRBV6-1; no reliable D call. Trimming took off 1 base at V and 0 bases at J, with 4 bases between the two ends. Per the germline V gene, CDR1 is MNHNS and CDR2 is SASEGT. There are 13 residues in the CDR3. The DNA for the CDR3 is TGTGCCAGCAGTGAAGTCTTCTCCTACGAGCAGTACTTC. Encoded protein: CASSEVFSYEQYF.

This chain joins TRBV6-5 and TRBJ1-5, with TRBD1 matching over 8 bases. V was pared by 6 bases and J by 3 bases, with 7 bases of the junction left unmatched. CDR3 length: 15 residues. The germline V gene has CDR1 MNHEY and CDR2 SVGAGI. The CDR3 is CASRSGTGANQPQHF. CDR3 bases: TGTGCCAGCAGGTCCGGGACAGGTGCCAATCAGCCCCAGCATTTT.

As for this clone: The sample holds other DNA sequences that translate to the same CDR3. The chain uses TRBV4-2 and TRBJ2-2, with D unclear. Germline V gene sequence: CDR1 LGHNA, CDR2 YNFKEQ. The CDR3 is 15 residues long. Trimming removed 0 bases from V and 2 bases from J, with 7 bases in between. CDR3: CASSQESSNTGELFF. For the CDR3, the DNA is TGTGCCAGCAGCCAAGAATCTAGTAACACCGGGGAGCTGTTTTTT.

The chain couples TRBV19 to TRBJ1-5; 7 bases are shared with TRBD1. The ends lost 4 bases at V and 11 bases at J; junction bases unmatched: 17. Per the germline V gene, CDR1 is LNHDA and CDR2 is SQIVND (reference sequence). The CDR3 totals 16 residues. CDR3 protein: CASSTRTGSGYLAQHF. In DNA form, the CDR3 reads TGTGCCAGTAGTACCCGGACAGGTTCTGGATATTTGGCCCAGCATTTT.

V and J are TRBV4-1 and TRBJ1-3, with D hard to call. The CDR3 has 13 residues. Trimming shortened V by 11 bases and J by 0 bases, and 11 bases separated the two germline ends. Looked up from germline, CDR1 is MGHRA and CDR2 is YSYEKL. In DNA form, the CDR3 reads TGCGCCCTGTTTGGATACTCTGGAAACACCATATATTTT. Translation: CALFGYSGNTIYF.

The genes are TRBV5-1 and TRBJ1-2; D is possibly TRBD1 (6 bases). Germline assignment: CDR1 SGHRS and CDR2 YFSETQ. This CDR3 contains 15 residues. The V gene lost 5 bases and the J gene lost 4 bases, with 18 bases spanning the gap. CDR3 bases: TGCGCCAGCAGTCCCGAGGGGGAGGGGCTCTATGGCTACACCTTC. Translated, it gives CASSPEGEGLYGYTF.

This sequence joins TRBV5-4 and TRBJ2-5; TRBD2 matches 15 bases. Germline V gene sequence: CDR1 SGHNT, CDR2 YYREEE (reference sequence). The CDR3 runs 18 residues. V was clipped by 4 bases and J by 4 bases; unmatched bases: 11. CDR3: CASSGGSRTSGGVETQYF. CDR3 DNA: TGTGCCAGCAGCGGTGGGTCCCGGACTAGCGGGGGGGTAGAGACCCAGTACTTC.

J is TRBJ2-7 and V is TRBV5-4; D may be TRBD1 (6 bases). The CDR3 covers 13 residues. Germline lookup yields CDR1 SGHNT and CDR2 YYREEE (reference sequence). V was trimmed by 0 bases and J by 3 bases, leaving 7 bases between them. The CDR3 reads CASSLARGYEQYF. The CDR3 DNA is TGTGCCAGCAGCTTGGCCAGGGGCTACGAGCAGTACTTC.

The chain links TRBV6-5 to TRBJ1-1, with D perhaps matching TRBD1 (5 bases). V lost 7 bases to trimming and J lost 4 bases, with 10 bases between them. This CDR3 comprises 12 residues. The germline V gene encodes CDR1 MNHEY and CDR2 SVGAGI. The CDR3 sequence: CASKGVSTEAFF. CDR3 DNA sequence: TGTGCCAGCAAAGGGGTTTCCACTGAAGCTTTCTTT.

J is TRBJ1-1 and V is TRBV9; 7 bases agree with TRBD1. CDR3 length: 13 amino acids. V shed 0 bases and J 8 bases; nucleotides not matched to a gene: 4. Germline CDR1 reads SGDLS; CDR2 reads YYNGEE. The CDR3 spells CASSVAWTGEAFF. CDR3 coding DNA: TGTGCCAGCAGCGTAGCTTGGACAGGAGAAGCTTTCTTT.

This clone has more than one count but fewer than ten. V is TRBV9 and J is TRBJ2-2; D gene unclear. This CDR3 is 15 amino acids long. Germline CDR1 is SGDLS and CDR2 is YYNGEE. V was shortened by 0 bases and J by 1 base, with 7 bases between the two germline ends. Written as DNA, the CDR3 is TGTGCCAGCAGCGTAGCTGGGGTGAACACCGGGGAGCTGTTTTTT. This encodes CASSVAGVNTGELFF.

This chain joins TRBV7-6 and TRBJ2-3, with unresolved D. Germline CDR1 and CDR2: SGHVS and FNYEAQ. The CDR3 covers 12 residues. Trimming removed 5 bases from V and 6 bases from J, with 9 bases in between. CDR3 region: CASSLFKDTQYF. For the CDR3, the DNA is TGTGCCAGCAGCCTTTTTAAGGATACGCAGTATTTT.

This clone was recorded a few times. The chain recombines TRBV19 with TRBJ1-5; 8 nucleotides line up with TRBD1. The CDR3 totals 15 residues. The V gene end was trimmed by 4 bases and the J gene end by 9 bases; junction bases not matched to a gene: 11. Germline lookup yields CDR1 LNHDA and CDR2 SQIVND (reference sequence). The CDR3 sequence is CASSREAGGAGPQHF. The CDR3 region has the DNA TGTGCCAGTAGTAGGGAGGCAGGGGGCGCCGGGCCCCAGCATTTT.